A selection of T cell receptor beta chains follows, all from one sample in a study of T cell changes during pregnancy in multiple sclerosis. TCRdb's copy holds only in-frame clones and misses some; the assay was immunoSEQ multiplex PCR. The table includes just over 40,000 clones, around 90% detected once. The specimen comprised peripheral blood, sampled in the first trimester of pregnancy. All receptors derive from a female donor in good health, enrolled as a control in a pregnancy study. Both conserved end residues are part of each CDR3. Clone size is stated in some rows and not others, as once, few, many or a class when expanded.

v_gene: TRBV27; abundance: NA; CDR3aa: CASSRPGLGYEQYF
v_gene: TRBV19; abundance: NA; CDR3aa: CASSIALGQSAGYTF
v_gene: TRBV6-4; abundance: NA; CDR3aa: CASSGGNTGELFF
v_gene: TRBV15; abundance: many; CDR3aa: CATSRDQAGPSEAFF
v_gene: TRBV9; abundance: NA; CDR3aa: CASSVASRGYNEQFF
v_gene: TRBV4-2; abundance: NA; CDR3aa: CAVRGLAGGANTGELFF
v_gene: TRBV15; abundance: once; CDR3aa: CATSSSRGNQETQYF
v_gene: TRBV7-7; abundance: once; CDR3aa: CASSYPEVAGGSETQYF
v_gene: TRBV7-2; abundance: few; CDR3aa: CASSLVQGGVGTQYF
v_gene: TRBV28; abundance: NA; CDR3aa: CASSLRRRVNEQFF
v_gene: TRBV27; abundance: NA; CDR3aa: CASSPGYSYNSPLHF
v_gene: TRBV2; abundance: NA; CDR3aa: CASSYSGGARETQYF
v_gene: TRBV6-5; abundance: NA; CDR3aa: CASSPGQGLEKLFF
v_gene: TRBV7-9; abundance: NA; CDR3aa: CASSLPAGGAFF
v_gene: TRBV7-8; abundance: NA; CDR3aa: CASSPGTGMTETQYF
v_gene: TRBV7-6; abundance: NA; CDR3aa: CASSMGGGTLKEQYF
v_gene: TRBV28; abundance: NA; CDR3aa: CASSIRTGVGQPQHF
v_gene: TRBV9; abundance: NA; CDR3aa: CASSSGSGGSYEQYF
v_gene: TRBV19; abundance: NA; CDR3aa: CASSLRGYEQYF
v_gene: TRBV6-1; abundance: NA; CDR3aa: CASSRDSENTEAFF
v_gene: TRBV30; abundance: NA; CDR3aa: CAWSAPTFGGPYEQYF
v_gene: TRBV7-2; abundance: NA; CDR3aa: CASSFGTQSGQYF
v_gene: TRBV11-2; abundance: NA; CDR3aa: CASSLDGNQPQHF
v_gene: TRBV13; abundance: NA; CDR3aa: CASSISGGDNYGYTF
v_gene: TRBV5-1; abundance: few; CDR3aa: CASSTGMGGYTF
v_gene: TRBV10-2; abundance: NA; CDR3aa: CASSEDRGDEAFF
v_gene: TRBV4-3; abundance: NA; CDR3aa: CASSQAGTPISGNTIYF
v_gene: TRBV2; abundance: NA; CDR3aa: CASSRLGMGTDTQYF
v_gene: TRBV28; abundance: NA; CDR3aa: CASSSRQGGSNQPQHF
v_gene: TRBV6-5; abundance: NA; CDR3aa: CASSFGLAGSYNEQFF
v_gene: TRBV7-2; abundance: NA; CDR3aa: CASSSEGWDSYEQYF
v_gene: TRBV5-1; abundance: NA; CDR3aa: CASSPSGLSYEQYF
v_gene: TRBV27; abundance: once; CDR3aa: CASSLVLNQPQHF
v_gene: TRBV7-3; abundance: NA; CDR3aa: CASSPLAGVIDTQYF
v_gene: TRBV20-1; abundance: NA; CDR3aa: CSAVLHDGYTF
v_gene: TRBV29-1; abundance: NA; CDR3aa: CSAVTGRGAYEQYF
v_gene: TRBV15; abundance: NA; CDR3aa: CATSDKADTDTQYF
v_gene: TRBV11-3; abundance: NA; CDR3aa: CASSPGQGPGNTIYF
v_gene: TRBV7-9; abundance: NA; CDR3aa: CASSLADSSFRTGELFF
v_gene: TRBV27; abundance: once; CDR3aa: CASSFVWDRGNSPLHF
v_gene: TRBV6-6; abundance: NA; CDR3aa: CASSSTTGSNQPQHF
v_gene: TRBV5-4; abundance: NA; CDR3aa: CASSLPGNEKLFF
v_gene: TRBV6-1; abundance: few; CDR3aa: CASSDAGGGSYEQYF
v_gene: TRBV10-2; abundance: NA; CDR3aa: CASSLDRGVTYEQYF
v_gene: TRBV6-4; abundance: few; CDR3aa: CASSDSKGDNSPLHF
v_gene: TRBV2; abundance: NA; CDR3aa: CASRGQGPYEQYF
v_gene: TRBV5-1; abundance: once; CDR3aa: CASSLVTSGGYNEQFF
v_gene: TRBV6-1; abundance: NA; CDR3aa: CASRDPGQVYRTLHF
v_gene: TRBV7-3; abundance: NA; CDR3aa: CASSHTAQTVNEQFF
v_gene: TRBV5-8; abundance: NA; CDR3aa: CASSLIGLAYTGELFF
v_gene: TRBV6-4; abundance: few; CDR3aa: CASSEGRDTDTQYF
v_gene: TRBV7-9; abundance: NA; CDR3aa: CASSLERTSDTDTQYF
v_gene: TRBV5-1; abundance: NA; CDR3aa: CASSFGPQGANGYTF
v_gene: TRBV28; abundance: NA; CDR3aa: CASSRQGAGNSPLHF